The T cell receptor (beta chain) under discussion was sequenced for a study of T cell changes during pregnancy in multiple sclerosis. The CDR3 length is 12 residues. With 4 bases removed from V and 6 bases from J, the gap between germline ends came to 10 bases. CDR1 and CDR2 (germline): SGHAT, FQNNGV. Data came from immunoSEQ multiplex PCR; TCRdb stores just in-frame clones and leaves some out. The sample consists of about 100,000 clones, 85% to 95% of them appearing once. The TCR sequence derives from a female donor in good health, enrolled as a control in a pregnancy study. The chain links TRBV11-2 to TRBJ2-7; a weak D match, TRBD2 (5 bases). Sequenced here: peripheral blood, sampled in the third trimester of pregnancy. The CDR3 loop reads CASSSSPGEQYF. The CDR3 region has the DNA TGTGCCAGCAGCTCTAGCCCAGGCGAGCAGTACTTC.